This T cell receptor beta chain was identified during a study of glioma-infiltrating T cells. The germline V and J ends were trimmed by 9 bases and 0 bases, with 15 bases remaining between them. The CDR3 runs to 14 residues. CDR1 is SGHAT and CDR2 is FQNNGV in the germline V gene. Amplification of TCR alpha and beta CDR3 regions from RNA used iRepertoire nested multiplex PCR. TCRdb processed the multiplex PCR reads anew with MiXCR; each CDR3 protein has one entry. The sample contains more than 300,000 distinct CDR3 sequences, roughly two fifths of which appear only once. The sample comprised glioma tissue, nonneoplastic brain tissue, or PBMCs (not recorded which). The TCR was taken from a human donor with low-grade glioma or glioblastoma, undergoing nonglioma brain surgery, or in good health (not recorded which). V and J are TRBV11-2 and TRBJ2-7, with a possible D match to TRBD1 (6 bases). CDR3 protein: CASSIQGSSYEQYF. DNA for the CDR3: TGTGCCAGTAGTATCCAGGGGAGCTCCTACGAGCAGTACTTC.